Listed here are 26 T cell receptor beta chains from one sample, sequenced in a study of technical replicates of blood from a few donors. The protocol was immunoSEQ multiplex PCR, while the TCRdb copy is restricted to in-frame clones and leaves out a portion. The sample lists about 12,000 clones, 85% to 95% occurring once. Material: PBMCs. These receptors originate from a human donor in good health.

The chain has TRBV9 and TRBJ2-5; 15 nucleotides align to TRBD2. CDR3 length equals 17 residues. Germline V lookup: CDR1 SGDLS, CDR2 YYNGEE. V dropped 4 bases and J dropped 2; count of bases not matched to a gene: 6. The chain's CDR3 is CASSPGLAGGGQETQYF. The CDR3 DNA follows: TGTGCCAGCAGCCCGGGACTAGCGGGAGGTGGGCAAGAGACCCAGTACTTC.

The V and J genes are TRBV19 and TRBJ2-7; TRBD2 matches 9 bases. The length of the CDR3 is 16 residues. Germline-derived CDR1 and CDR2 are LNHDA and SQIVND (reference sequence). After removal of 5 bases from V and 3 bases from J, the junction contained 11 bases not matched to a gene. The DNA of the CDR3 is TGTGCCAGTAGTCCAGTGGGCCTAGCGGGACTCTACGAGCAGTACTTC. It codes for CASSPVGLAGLYEQYF.

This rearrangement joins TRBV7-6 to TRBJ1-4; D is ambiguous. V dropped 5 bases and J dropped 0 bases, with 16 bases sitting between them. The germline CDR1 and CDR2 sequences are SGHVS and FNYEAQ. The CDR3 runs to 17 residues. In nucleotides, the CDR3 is TGTGCCAGCAGCCCATACGTTCGCGGGGCAACTAATGAAAAACTGTTTTTT. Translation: CASSPYVRGATNEKLFF. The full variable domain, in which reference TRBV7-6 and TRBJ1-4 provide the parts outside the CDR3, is GAGVSQSPRYKVTKRGQDVALRCDPISGHVSLYWYRQALGQGPEFLTYFNYEAQQDKSGLPNDRFSAERPEGSISTLTIQRTEQRDSAMYRCASSPYVRGATNEKLFFGSGTQLSVL.

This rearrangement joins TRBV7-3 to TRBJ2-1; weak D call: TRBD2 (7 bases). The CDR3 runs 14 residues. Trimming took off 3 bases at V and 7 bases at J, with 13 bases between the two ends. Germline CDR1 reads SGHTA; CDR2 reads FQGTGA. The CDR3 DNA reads TGTGCCAGCAGCTTGGGGGCGGGGGCAAATGAGCAGTTCTTC. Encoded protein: CASSLGAGANEQFF. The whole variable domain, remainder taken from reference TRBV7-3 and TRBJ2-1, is GAGVSQTPSNKVTEKGKYVELRCDPISGHTALYWYRQSLGQGPEFLIYFQGTGAADDSGLPNDRFFAVRPEGSVSTLKIQRTERGDSAVYLCASSLGAGANEQFFGPGTRLTVL.

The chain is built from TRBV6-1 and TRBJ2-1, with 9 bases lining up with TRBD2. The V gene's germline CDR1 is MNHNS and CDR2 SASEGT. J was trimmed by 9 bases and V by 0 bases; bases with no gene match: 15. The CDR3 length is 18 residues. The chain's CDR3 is CASSEAGGTVAGAGEQFF. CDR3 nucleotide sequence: TGTGCCAGCAGTGAAGCGGGGGGGACAGTAGCGGGAGCAGGTGAGCAGTTCTTC.

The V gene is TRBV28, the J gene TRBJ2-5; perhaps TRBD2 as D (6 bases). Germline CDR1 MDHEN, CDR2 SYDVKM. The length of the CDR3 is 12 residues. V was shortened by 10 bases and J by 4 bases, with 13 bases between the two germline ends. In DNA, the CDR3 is TGTGCCACGGTAGCGGAACCAGAGACCCAGTACTTC. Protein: CATVAEPETQYF.

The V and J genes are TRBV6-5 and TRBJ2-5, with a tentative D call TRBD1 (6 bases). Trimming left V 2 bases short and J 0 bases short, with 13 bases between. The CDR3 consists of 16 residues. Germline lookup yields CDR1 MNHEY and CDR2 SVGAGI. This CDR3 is CASSYGAGTYQETQYF. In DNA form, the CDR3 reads TGTGCCAGCAGTTACGGCGCTGGGACATACCAAGAGACCCAGTACTTC.

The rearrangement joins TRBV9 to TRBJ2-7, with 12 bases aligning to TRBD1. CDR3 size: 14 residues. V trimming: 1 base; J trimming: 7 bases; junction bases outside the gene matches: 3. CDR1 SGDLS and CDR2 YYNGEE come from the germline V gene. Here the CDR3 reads CASSVRDRGQEQYF. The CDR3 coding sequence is TGTGCCAGCAGCGTACGGGACAGGGGGCAGGAGCAGTACTTC.

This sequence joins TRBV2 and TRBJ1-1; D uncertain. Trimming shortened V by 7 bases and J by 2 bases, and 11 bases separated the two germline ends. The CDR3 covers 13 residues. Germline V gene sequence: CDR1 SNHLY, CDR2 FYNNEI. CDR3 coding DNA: TGTGCCAGCATCCGGGAGACTAACACTGAAGCTTTCTTT. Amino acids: CASIRETNTEAFF.

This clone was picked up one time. The CDR3 sequence is CASSYAQGAYEQYF. The CDR3 nucleotides read TGTGCCAGCAGTTACGCACAGGGGGCCTACGAGCAGTACTTC. The chain employs TRBV6-5 and TRBJ2-7; 8 positions agree with TRBD1. The CDR3 has 14 amino acids. J gave up 2 bases and V 2 bases, and 2 bases lay outside the gene matches. Germline V gene data show CDR1 as MNHEY and CDR2 as SVGAGI.

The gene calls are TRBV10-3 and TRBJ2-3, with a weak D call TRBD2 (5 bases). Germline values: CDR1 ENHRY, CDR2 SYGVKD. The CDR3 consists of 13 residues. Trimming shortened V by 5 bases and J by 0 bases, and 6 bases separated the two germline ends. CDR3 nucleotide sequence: TGTGCCATCAGTCGGACTAGCACAGATACGCAGTATTTT. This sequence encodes CAISRTSTDTQYF.

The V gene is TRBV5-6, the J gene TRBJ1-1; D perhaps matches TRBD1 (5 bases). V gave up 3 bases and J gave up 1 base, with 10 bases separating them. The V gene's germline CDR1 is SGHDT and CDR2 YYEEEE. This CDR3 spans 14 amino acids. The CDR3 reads CASSSQGTNTEAFF. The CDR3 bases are TGTGCCAGCAGCTCGCAGGGCACGAACACTGAAGCTTTCTTT.

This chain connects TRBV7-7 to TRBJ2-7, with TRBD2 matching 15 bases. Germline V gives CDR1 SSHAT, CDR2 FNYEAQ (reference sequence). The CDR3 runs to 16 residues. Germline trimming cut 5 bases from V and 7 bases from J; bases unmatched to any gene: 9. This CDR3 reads CASSPGLAGGVREQYF. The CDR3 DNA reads TGTGCCAGCAGCCCAGGACTAGCGGGAGGGGTACGGGAGCAGTACTTC.

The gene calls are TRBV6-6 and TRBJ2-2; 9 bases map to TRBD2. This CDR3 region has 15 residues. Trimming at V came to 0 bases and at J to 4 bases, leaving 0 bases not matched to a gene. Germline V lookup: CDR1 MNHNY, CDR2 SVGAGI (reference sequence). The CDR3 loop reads CASSYSREGTGELFF. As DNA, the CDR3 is TGTGCCAGCAGTTACTCGCGGGAGGGCACCGGGGAGCTGTTTTTT.

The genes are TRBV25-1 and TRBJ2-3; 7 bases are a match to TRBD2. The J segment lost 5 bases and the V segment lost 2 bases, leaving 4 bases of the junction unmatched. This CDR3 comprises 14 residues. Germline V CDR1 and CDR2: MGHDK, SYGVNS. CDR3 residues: CASSEGGGGDTQYF. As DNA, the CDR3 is TGTGCCAGCAGTGAAGGGGGGGGTGGAGATACGCAGTATTTT.

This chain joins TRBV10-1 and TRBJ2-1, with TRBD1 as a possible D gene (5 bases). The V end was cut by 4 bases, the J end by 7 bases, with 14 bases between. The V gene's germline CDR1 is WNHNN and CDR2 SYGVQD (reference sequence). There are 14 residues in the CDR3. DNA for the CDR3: TGCGCCAGCAGTGCAGGCCAGGGTATGAATGAGCAGTTCTTC. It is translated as CASSAGQGMNEQFF.

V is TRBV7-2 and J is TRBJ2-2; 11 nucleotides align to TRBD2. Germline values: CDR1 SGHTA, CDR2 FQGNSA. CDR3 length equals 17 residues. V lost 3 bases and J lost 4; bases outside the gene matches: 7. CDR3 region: CASSFYTSGSFTGELFF. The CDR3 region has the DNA TGTGCCAGCAGCTTCTATACTAGCGGGAGCTTCACCGGGGAGCTGTTTTTT.

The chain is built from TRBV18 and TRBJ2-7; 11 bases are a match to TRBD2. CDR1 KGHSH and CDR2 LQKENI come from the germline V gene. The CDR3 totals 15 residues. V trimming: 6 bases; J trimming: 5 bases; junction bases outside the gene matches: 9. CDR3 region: CASSPTSGAPHEQYF. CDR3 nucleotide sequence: TGTGCCAGCTCGCCGACTAGCGGGGCTCCCCACGAGCAGTACTTC. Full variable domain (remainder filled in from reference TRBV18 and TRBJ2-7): NAGVMQNPRHLVRRRGQEARLRCSPMKGHSHVYWYRQLPEEGLKFMVYLQKENIIDESGMPKERFSAEFPKEGPSILRIQQVVRGDSAAYFCASSPTSGAPHEQYFGPGTRLTVT.

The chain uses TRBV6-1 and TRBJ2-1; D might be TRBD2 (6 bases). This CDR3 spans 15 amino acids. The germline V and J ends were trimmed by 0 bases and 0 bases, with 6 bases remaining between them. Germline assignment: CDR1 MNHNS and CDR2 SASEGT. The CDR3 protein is CASSEASGSYNEQFF. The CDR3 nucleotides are TGTGCCAGCAGTGAAGCTAGCGGCTCCTACAATGAGCAGTTCTTC.

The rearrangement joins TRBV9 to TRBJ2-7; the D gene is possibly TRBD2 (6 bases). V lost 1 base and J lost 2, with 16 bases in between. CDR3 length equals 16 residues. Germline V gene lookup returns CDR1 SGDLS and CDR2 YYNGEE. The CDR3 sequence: CASSVFERAGTYEQYF. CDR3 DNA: TGTGCCAGCAGCGTATTCGAGCGGGCTGGAACCTACGAGCAGTACTTC.

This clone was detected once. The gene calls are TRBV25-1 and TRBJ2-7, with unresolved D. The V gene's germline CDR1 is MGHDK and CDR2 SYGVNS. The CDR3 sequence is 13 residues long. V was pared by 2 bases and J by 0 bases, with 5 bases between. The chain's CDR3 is CASSEANSYEQYF. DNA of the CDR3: TGTGCCAGCAGTGAAGCTAACTCCTACGAGCAGTACTTC.

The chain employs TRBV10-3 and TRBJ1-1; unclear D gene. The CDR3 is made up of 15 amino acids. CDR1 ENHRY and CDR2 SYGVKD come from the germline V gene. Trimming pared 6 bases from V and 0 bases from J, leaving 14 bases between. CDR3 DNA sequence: TGTGCCATCAGCCCTCAGGAGGGCATGAACACTGAAGCTTTCTTT. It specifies CAISPQEGMNTEAFF.

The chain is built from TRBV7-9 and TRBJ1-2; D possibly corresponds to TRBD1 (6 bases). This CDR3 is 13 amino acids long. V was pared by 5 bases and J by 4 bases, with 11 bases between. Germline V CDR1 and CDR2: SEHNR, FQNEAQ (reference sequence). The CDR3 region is CASSPGQSYGYTF. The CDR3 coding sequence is TGTGCCAGCAGCCCGGGACAAAGCTATGGCTACACCTTC.

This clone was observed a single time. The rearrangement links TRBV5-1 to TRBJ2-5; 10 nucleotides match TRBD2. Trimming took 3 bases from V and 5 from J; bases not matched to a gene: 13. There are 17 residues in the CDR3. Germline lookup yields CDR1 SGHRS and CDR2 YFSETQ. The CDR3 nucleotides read TGCGCCAGCAGCTCTACACTAAAAGCGGGAGGGGCCGAGACCCAGTACTTC. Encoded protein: CASSSTLKAGGAETQYF.

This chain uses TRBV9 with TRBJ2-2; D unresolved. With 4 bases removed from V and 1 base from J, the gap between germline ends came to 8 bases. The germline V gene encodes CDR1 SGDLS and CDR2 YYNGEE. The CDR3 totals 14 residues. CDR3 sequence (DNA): TGTGCCAGCAGCACGAGCGTGAACACCGGGGAGCTGTTTTTT. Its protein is CASSTSVNTGELFF. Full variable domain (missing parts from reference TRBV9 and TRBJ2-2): DSGVTQTPKHLITATGQRVTLRCSPRSGDLSVYWYQQSLDQGLQFLIQYYNGEERAKGNILERFSAQQFPDLHSELNLSSLELGDSALYFCASSTSVNTGELFFGEGSRLTVL.

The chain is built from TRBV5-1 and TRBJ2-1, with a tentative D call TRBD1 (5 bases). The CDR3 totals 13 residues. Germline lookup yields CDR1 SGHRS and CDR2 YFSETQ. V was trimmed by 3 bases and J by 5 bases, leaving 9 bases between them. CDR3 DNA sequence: TGCGCCAGCAGCTCCAGGGTAGACAATGAGCAGTTCTTC. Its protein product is CASSSRVDNEQFF.